The rows below give T cell receptor beta chains drawn from one sample of a study of blood T cell repertoires in COVID-19. Generated by immunoSEQ multiplex PCR, the TCRdb table keeps only in-frame clones and is missing some. The repertoire holds a few hundred thousand clones, with around 80% as singletons. Specimen: peripheral blood. These receptors all come from a woman between 45 and 65 years old with acute or convalescent COVID-19. The CDR3 runs from the conserved cysteine through the conserved F or W. The D gene is left open where the match is weak. Not all rows give a size; the values are once, few, many and, for expanded clones, a class.

V: TRBV2; size: -; J: TRBJ1-1; D: -; DNA: TGTGCCAGCGACTTAGCGGGACCGACTAACACTGAAGCTTTCTTT; CDR3: CASDLAGPTNTEAFF
V: TRBV5-1; size: -; J: TRBJ1-2; D: -; DNA: TGCGCCAGCAGCTCGCGGACAGACTATGGCTACACCTTC; CDR3: CASSSRTDYGYTF
V: TRBV10-1; size: -; J: TRBJ2-5; D: -; DNA: TGCGCCAGCAGCGCCGGTCTAGAGACCCAGTACTTC; CDR3: CASSAGLETQYF
V: TRBV19; size: once; J: TRBJ1-5; D: -; DNA: TGTGCCAGTAGCGAAGCCCTCAGGCGCAATCAGCCCCAGCATTTT; CDR3: CASSEALRRNQPQHF
V: TRBV13; size: -; J: TRBJ1-1; D: -; DNA: TGTGCCAGCAGCTTTGCAGGCACTGAAGCTTTCTTT; CDR3: CASSFAGTEAFF
V: TRBV24-1; size: -; J: TRBJ2-2; D: TRBD1; DNA: TGTGCCACCAGGGGGACAGGAGCTGGGGGAAACACCGGGGAGCTGTTTTTT; CDR3: CATRGTGAGGNTGELFF
V: TRBV5-6; size: -; J: TRBJ1-2; D: TRBD1; DNA: TGTGCCAGCAGCCCCACGGACAGGATCTATGGCTACACCTTC; CDR3: CASSPTDRIYGYTF
V: TRBV21-1; size: once; J: TRBJ2-7; D: -; DNA: TGTGCCATTTCAACGGGGACTAGCGGTTACGAGCAGTACTTC; CDR3: CAISTGTSGYEQYF
V: TRBV24-1; size: -; J: TRBJ2-1; D: TRBD1; DNA: TGTGCCACCAGTGATTCCGGACAGGAACGGAATGAGCAGTTCTTC; CDR3: CATSDSGQERNEQFF
V: TRBV29-1; size: -; J: TRBJ2-7; D: TRBD2; DNA: TGCAGCGTTGAAATAGCGGGGGCGTCCTACGAGCAGTACTTC; CDR3: CSVEIAGASYEQYF
V: TRBV19; size: -; J: TRBJ2-5; D: TRBD1; DNA: TGTGCCAGTAGTCCCCGGACAGGGAAGGACCAAGAGACCCAGTACTTC; CDR3: CASSPRTGKDQETQYF
V: TRBV6-5; size: -; J: TRBJ2-3; D: TRBD1; DNA: TGTGCCAGCACCGCAACAGGGGGCGGGGCAGATACGCAGTATTTT; CDR3: CASTATGGGADTQYF
V: TRBV12-5; size: -; J: TRBJ2-2; D: TRBD1; DNA: TGTGCTAGTGGTTTGATTCCGGGACAGGGACCCCTATTGAACACCGGGGAGCTGTTTTTT; CDR3: CASGLIPGQGPLLNTGELFF
V: TRBV10-2; size: -; J: TRBJ1-2; D: TRBD1; DNA: TGCGCCAGCAGTGAACAGGGGGACTATGGCTACACCTTC; CDR3: CASSEQGDYGYTF
V: TRBV3-1/TRBV3-2; size: few; J: TRBJ2-3; D: TRBD2; DNA: TGTGCCAGCAGCCAAAGCGAGGCGGGAGGCGATACGCAGTATTTT; CDR3: CASSQSEAGGDTQYF
V: TRBV5-1; size: once; J: TRBJ1-4; D: -; DNA: TGCGCCAGCAGCTTGGTGGGGGGAATGGGAGAAAAACTGTTTTTT; CDR3: CASSLVGGMGEKLFF
V: TRBV3-1/TRBV3-2; size: -; J: TRBJ1-4; D: -; DNA: TGTGCCAGCAGCCAAGATAACGTAGATGAAAAACTGTTTTTT; CDR3: CASSQDNVDEKLFF
V: TRBV12-3/TRBV12-4; size: -; J: TRBJ1-1; D: -; DNA: TGTGCCAGCAGTTTTACACGAAACACTGAAGCTTTCTTT; CDR3: CASSFTRNTEAFF
V: TRBV7-2; size: -; J: TRBJ2-5; D: -; DNA: TGTGCCAGCAGCTTAATAGCCGGGGTCCAAGAGACCCAGTACTTC; CDR3: CASSLIAGVQETQYF
V: TRBV6-5; size: -; J: TRBJ1-4; D: -; DNA: TGTGCCAGCAACACCCGACGGGCAACTAATGAAAAACTGTTTTTT; CDR3: CASNTRRATNEKLFF
V: TRBV6-2/TRBV6-3; size: -; J: TRBJ2-7; D: TRBD2; DNA: TGTGCCAGCAGTCAAAGCGGGGGAGCCTACGAGCAGTACTTC; CDR3: CASSQSGGAYEQYF
V: TRBV5-6; size: few; J: TRBJ2-1; D: TRBD1; DNA: TGTGCCAGCAGCGCCAACACAGGGGGCGCTTTCAATGAGCAGTTCTTC; CDR3: CASSANTGGAFNEQFF
V: TRBV2; size: once; J: TRBJ2-2; D: TRBD2; DNA: TGTGCCAGCAGTGAGGGGGGGGCCGGGGAGCTGTTTTTT; CDR3: CASSEGGAGELFF
V: TRBV30; size: -; J: TRBJ1-2; D: -; DNA: TGTGCCTGGGTTGACGGGTTCTATGGCTACACCTTC; CDR3: CAWVDGFYGYTF
V: TRBV19; size: -; J: TRBJ1-1; D: TRBD1; DNA: TGTGCCAGTAGTAGACAGGGGGCTGAAGCTTTCTTT; CDR3: CASSRQGAEAFF
V: TRBV7-2; size: once; J: TRBJ2-7; D: TRBD2; DNA: TGTGCCAGCAGCCGTTCTAGCGGTCCATCCTACGAGCAGTACTTC; CDR3: CASSRSSGPSYEQYF
V: TRBV11-2; size: -; J: TRBJ1-2; D: -; DNA: TGTGCCAGCAGCTTAGATCTGGGCAGGGTGGATGGCTACACCTTC; CDR3: CASSLDLGRVDGYTF
V: TRBV5-1; size: -; J: TRBJ2-5; D: TRBD1; DNA: TGCGCCAGCAGCTTGGGCCCCCAGGACAGGCAAGAGACCCAGTACTTC; CDR3: CASSLGPQDRQETQYF
V: TRBV19; size: -; J: TRBJ1-4; D: -; DNA: TGTGTGACAGAATTTAATGAAAAACTGTTTTTT; CDR3: CVTEFNEKLFF
V: TRBV18; size: -; J: TRBJ1-1; D: -; DNA: TGTGCCAGCTCACCACGGGGGGTTGGGGACACTGAAGCTTTCTTT; CDR3: CASSPRGVGDTEAFF
V: TRBV6-5; size: -; J: TRBJ1-6; D: -; DNA: TGTGCCAGCAGTTGGAACAGGAAGGGTTCACCCCTCCACTTT; CDR3: CASSWNRKGSPLHF
V: TRBV30; size: -; J: TRBJ1-1; D: -; DNA: TGTGCCTGGGCCTACTACTCGAACACTGAAGCTTTCTTT; CDR3: CAWAYYSNTEAFF
V: TRBV5-4; size: -; J: TRBJ2-1; D: -; DNA: TGTGCCAGCAGCTTGGCCAGGGGCGGTGAGCAGTTCTTC; CDR3: CASSLARGGEQFF
V: TRBV2; size: -; J: TRBJ1-5; D: -; DNA: TGTGCCAGTCGTCTTTATAGCAATCAGCCCCAGCATTTT; CDR3: CASRLYSNQPQHF
V: TRBV7-9; size: -; J: TRBJ2-3; D: TRBD1; DNA: TGTGCCAGCAGCTTATCAGGGGGCATCGATACGCAGTATTTT; CDR3: CASSLSGGIDTQYF
V: TRBV5-6; size: -; J: TRBJ2-1; D: TRBD2; DNA: TGTGCCAGCAGCTGGGGACTAGCGGGGTTCGGGGAGCAGTTCTTC; CDR3: CASSWGLAGFGEQFF
V: TRBV3-1/TRBV3-2; size: -; J: TRBJ2-5; D: -; DNA: TGTGCCAGCAGCCATAGGGGAGAGACCCAGTACTTC; CDR3: CASSHRGETQYF
V: TRBV11-2; size: -; J: TRBJ1-6; D: -; DNA: TGTGCCGGGGGGAAGGGCAACTATAATTCACCCCTCCACTTT; CDR3: CAGGKGNYNSPLHF
V: TRBV10-1; size: -; J: TRBJ1-1; D: TRBD1; DNA: TGCGCCAGCAACGAAGGGACAGGGGACTCTGAAGCTTTCTTT; CDR3: CASNEGTGDSEAFF
V: TRBV9; size: -; J: TRBJ2-2; D: TRBD1; DNA: TGTGCCAGCAGCGTGACCAGGGGGCAGAACACCGGGGAGCTGTTTTTT; CDR3: CASSVTRGQNTGELFF
V: TRBV5-6; size: -; J: TRBJ2-1; D: -; DNA: TGTGCCAGCAGCTCTATCCCCGGTTCTGAGCAGTTCTTC; CDR3: CASSSIPGSEQFF
V: TRBV12-3/TRBV12-4; size: -; J: TRBJ1-6; D: -; DNA: TGTGCCAGCAGCCGTGGCCAGAGGTCACCCCTCCACTTT; CDR3: CASSRGQRSPLHF
V: TRBV6-5; size: -; J: TRBJ2-5; D: -; DNA: TGTGCCAGCAGTTTCCGGGGGGCGCGAAAGACCCAGTACTTC; CDR3: CASSFRGARKTQYF
V: TRBV18; size: -; J: TRBJ2-3; D: TRBD1; DNA: TGTGCCAGCTCAGCTACACGGGACAGGGGATCAGATACGCAGTATTTT; CDR3: CASSATRDRGSDTQYF
V: TRBV9; size: -; J: TRBJ2-5; D: -; DNA: TGTGCCAGCAGCGTAGTTGGGGGCAGACTGGGGGAGACCCAGTACTTC; CDR3: CASSVVGGRLGETQYF
V: TRBV5-1; size: -; J: TRBJ1-2; D: TRBD1; DNA: TGCGCCAGCAGAGGGGACAGCCAAATATATGGCTACACCTTC; CDR3: CASRGDSQIYGYTF
V: TRBV25-1; size: -; J: TRBJ2-5; D: TRBD2; DNA: TGTGCCAGCAGTGGGACTAGCGGAGCGTACCAAGAGACCCAGTACTTC; CDR3: CASSGTSGAYQETQYF
V: TRBV24-1; size: once; J: TRBJ2-1; D: TRBD1; DNA: TGTGCCACCAGTGATACAGGGGGGAGCTCCTACAATGAGCAGTTCTTC; CDR3: CATSDTGGSSYNEQFF
V: TRBV19; size: few; J: TRBJ1-2; D: -; DNA: TGTGCCAGTAGTTCGTTTTCAAAGGAGACCTATGGCTACACCTTC; CDR3: CASSSFSKETYGYTF
V: TRBV5-4; size: -; J: TRBJ1-2; D: -; DNA: TGTGCCAGCAGCTTGAAACAGGACTATGGCTACACCTTC; CDR3: CASSLKQDYGYTF